These 16 T cell receptor beta chains came from one sample sequenced in a study of cytomegalovirus exposure and HLA in healthy donors. PCR was performed using 60 Vbeta and 13 Jbeta primers. The repertoire was sequenced with immunoSEQ multiplex PCR; TCRdb's copy has only in-frame clones and lacks some. The sample lists 120,000 to 150,000 clones, over 60% occurring once. The specimen sequenced was PBMCs. Receptors were obtained from a woman aged 55-69 years in good health and CMV-seronegative.

The chain carries TRBV5-1 and TRBJ1-2; 9 bases fit TRBD1. Unmatched junction bases numbered 16, after V lost 4 bases and J lost 6 bases. The CDR3 extends over 17 amino acids. CDR1 is SGHRS, CDR2 YFSETQ, per germline. Here the CDR3 DNA reads TGCGCCAGCAGCCCGGGGGTGAGAACAGGGGGCGCCAATGGCTACACCTTC. Its protein product is CASSPGVRTGGANGYTF.

The chain links TRBV28 to TRBJ1-4, with a possible D match to TRBD1 (5 bases). Looked up from germline, CDR1 is MDHEN and CDR2 is SYDVKM. Trimming cost V 5 bases and J 2 bases, with 12 bases left between them. This CDR3 region has 15 residues. CDR3 sequence: CASSPQGGTNEKLFF. The CDR3 coding sequence is TGTGCCAGCAGTCCCCAGGGAGGTACTAATGAAAAACTGTTTTTT.

The rearrangement links TRBV19 to TRBJ1-1; D perhaps matches TRBD1 (5 bases). Germline V CDR1 and CDR2: LNHDA, SQIVND (reference sequence). The ends were cut back, 3 bases at V and 4 bases at J, with 15 bases in the middle. The CDR3 loop spans 15 amino acids. Here the CDR3 reads CASSILRGMSTEAFF. CDR3 nucleotides: TGTGCCAGTAGTATCCTCCGGGGGATGAGCACTGAAGCTTTCTTT.

V gene TRBV6-5 combines with J gene TRBJ2-3, with D hard to call. Germline loops: CDR1 MNHEY, CDR2 SVGAGI. V was trimmed by 6 bases and J by 7 bases, leaving 14 bases between them. The length of the CDR3 is 13 residues. This CDR3 is CASRVTPSNTQYF. The CDR3 bases are TGTGCCAGCAGAGTCACACCCTCCAATACGCAGTATTTT.

This sequence joins TRBV7-8 and TRBJ2-1; 13 bases map to TRBD2. Germline CDR1 and CDR2: SGHVS and FQNEAQ. This CDR3 is built from 15 residues. With 6 bases clipped from V and 10 bases from J, the junction kept 9 bases outside the gene matches. The chain's CDR3 is CASRQLAGGAPEQFF. CDR3 DNA sequence: TGTGCCAGCAGGCAACTAGCGGGAGGGGCCCCGGAGCAGTTCTTC.

The rearrangement joins TRBV5-1 to TRBJ2-7; 8 nucleotides align to TRBD2. CDR1 is SGHRS, CDR2 YFSETQ, per germline. Trimming removed 0 bases from V and 2 bases from J; junction bases left unmatched: 7. The length of the CDR3 is 16 residues. CDR3 in amino acids: CASSLAGAGGTYEQYF. The CDR3, as DNA: TGCGCCAGCAGCTTGGCCGGGGCGGGAGGTACCTACGAGCAGTACTTC.

The chain carries TRBV19 and TRBJ2-4, with 7 bases fitting TRBD1. Losses at the gene ends were 8 bases for V and 2 bases for J; bases not matched to a gene: 12. CDR3 size: 16 residues. Germline loops: CDR1 LNHDA, CDR2 SQIVND (reference sequence). CDR3 region: CASGRGQGVSKNIQYF. The CDR3 bases are TGTGCCAGTGGCCGCGGGCAGGGGGTTTCCAAAAACATTCAGTACTTC. Variable domain in full (rest from reference TRBV19 and TRBJ2-4): DGGITQSPKYLFRKEGQNVTLSCEQNLNHDAMYWYRQDPGQGLRLIYYSQIVNDFQKGDIAEGYSVSREKKESFPLTVTSAQKNPTAFYLCASGRGQGVSKNIQYFGAGTRLSVL.

J is TRBJ2-3 and V is TRBV9; D is possibly TRBD1 (5 bases). CDR3 length equals 15 residues. V shed 0 bases and J shed 2 bases, with 10 bases lying between them. Germline V CDR1 and CDR2: SGDLS, YYNGEE. CDR3 in DNA: TGTGCCAGCAGCGTAGAGGGGTGGTTCACAGATACGCAGTATTTT. It specifies CASSVEGWFTDTQYF.

In its sample, this clone was seen once. The chain uses TRBV2 and TRBJ1-2, with TRBD1 matching 10 bases. Germline trimming cut 4 bases from V and 7 bases from J; bases unmatched to any gene: 6. CDR3 length: 14 amino acids. The V gene's germline CDR1 is SNHLY and CDR2 FYNNEI. Here the CDR3 DNA reads TGTGCCAGCAGTGCCCGACAGGGGGCTAGTGGCTACACCTTC. It is translated as CASSARQGASGYTF.

This chain joins TRBV5-4 and TRBJ1-1; TRBD1 agrees at 7 bases. This CDR3 contains 18 residues. CDR1 is SGHNT, CDR2 YYREEE, per germline (reference sequence). V shed 4 bases, J shed 1 base, and the junction held 16 bases outside the gene matches. The CDR3 DNA follows: TGTGCCAGCAGCCCGGCCTCTCGACAGGGTGTCGGGAACACTGAAGCTTTCTTT. Its protein product is CASSPASRQGVGNTEAFF.

The gene calls are TRBV2 and TRBJ2-1; 10 nucleotides align to TRBD1. The CDR3 is 14 amino acids. CDR1 is SNHLY and CDR2 is FYNNEI in the germline V gene. The V and J ends lost 6 bases and 9 bases, in that order; junction bases with no gene match: 8. The CDR3 spells CASRPGQGIGEQFF. CDR3 coding DNA: TGTGCCAGCAGGCCGGGACAGGGGATCGGTGAGCAGTTCTTC.

A single count supports this clone. This chain links TRBV7-2 with TRBJ2-7, with 13 bases lining up with TRBD2. V shed 2 bases, J shed 0 bases, and the junction held 10 bases outside the gene matches. Germline CDR1 is SGHTA and CDR2 is FQGNSA. CDR3 size: 19 residues. The chain's CDR3 is CASSLRPITSGGASYEQYF. CDR3 coding DNA: TGTGCCAGCAGCTTACGTCCCATAACTAGCGGGGGGGCCTCCTACGAGCAGTACTTC.

This clone is a singleton in its sample. The chain carries TRBV4-2 and TRBJ2-3; TRBD2 matches 10 bases. The V and J ends lost 4 bases and 4 bases, in that order; junction bases with no gene match: 5. The germline V gene has CDR1 LGHNA and CDR2 YNFKEQ. The CDR3 sequence is 15 residues long. CDR3 DNA: TGTGCCAGCAGCCCCTTAGCGGGAGGCCCAGATACGCAGTATTTT. Protein product: CASSPLAGGPDTQYF.

This sequence joins TRBV5-1 and TRBJ2-2, with D possibly TRBD1 on 6 matching bases. The germline V gene has CDR1 SGHRS and CDR2 YFSETQ. The length of the CDR3 is 15 residues. V lost 3 bases and J lost 1, with 10 bases in between. The CDR3 spells CASSWETGNTGELFF. The CDR3 DNA reads as TGCGCCAGCAGCTGGGAGACAGGGAACACCGGGGAGCTGTTTTTT.

This chain uses TRBV5-4 with TRBJ1-1, with 11 bases that match TRBD1. Germline CDR1 reads SGHNT; CDR2 reads YYREEE (reference sequence). This CDR3 contains 16 residues. The ends lost 4 bases at V and 4 bases at J; junction bases unmatched: 9. CDR3 region: CASSPVGGTGGTEAFF. The CDR3 bases are TGTGCCAGCAGCCCGGTGGGGGGGACAGGGGGCACTGAAGCTTTCTTT.

This chain joins TRBV27 and TRBJ2-5, with D tentatively TRBD2 (5 bases). V lost 6 bases and J lost 7, with 15 bases in between. Germline CDR1 is MNHEY and CDR2 is SMNVEV (reference sequence). This CDR3 region has 13 residues. CDR3 loop: CASSTGVLGTQYF. The CDR3 DNA reads as TGTGCCAGCAGCACGGGTGTACTAGGGACCCAGTACTTC.